The subject of this entry is one T cell receptor (beta chain). Its antigen is undetermined. A junction end diverges from the germline sequence, so it may reflect a read error. TCRdb's copy holds only in-frame clones and misses some; the assay was immunoSEQ multiplex PCR. The sample comprises some 75,000 clones, approximately 85% of which are singletons, and roughly 3.1% rests with the top ten. This entry is derived from a study of OX40 agonist ivuxolimab in advanced cancers. Study details: Those enrolled were around 87% male, with a mean age of approximately 60 years and ages from about 20 to 85.

Germline V gene lookup returns CDR1 SSHAT and CDR2 FNYEAQ (reference sequence). The CDR3 length is 11 residues. Findings of the study overall: Among patients with partial responses at 0.1-3.0 mg/kg, clonal expansion was among the lowest.

Autoimmune disease history or systemic immunosuppression excluded patients. Material: CD4+ or CD8+ T cells sorted from blood, obtained in a trial of the OX40 agonist ivuxolimab. The receptor was derived from an adult with an advanced solid tumor such as melanoma, head and neck, liver or kidney cancer. The V and J genes are TRBV7-7 and TRBJ2-2; unclear D gene. The CDR3 sequence is CASRGTGELFF. In nucleotides, the CDR3 is TGTGCTAGCAGAGGCACCGGGGAGCTGTTTTTT.